Shown below are 13 T cell receptor beta chains from a single sample sequenced in a study of technical replicates of blood from a few donors. The table came from immunoSEQ multiplex PCR; TCRdb's copy has only in-frame clones and leaves some out. The sample holds tens of thousands of clones, 95% to 98% seen once. The sequencing sample was made of T cells isolated from PBMCs. Receptors originate from a human donor in good health.

The rearrangement uses TRBV5-4 and TRBJ1-1; weak D call: TRBD1 (5 bases). From germline, CDR1 is SGHNT and CDR2 YYREEE (reference sequence). CDR3 size: 15 residues. V was cut by 0 bases and J by 1 base, with 10 bases left in between. The CDR3 loop reads CASSLGGSQNTEAFF. In nucleotides, the CDR3 is TGTGCCAGCAGCTTGGGGGGCAGTCAGAACACTGAAGCTTTCTTT.

The CDR3 region has the DNA TGCAGCGTTGATCTCCATGAGCAGTTCTTC. Amino acid sequence: CSVDLHEQFF. The chain combines TRBV29-1 with TRBJ2-1; no firm D call. Germline lookup yields CDR1 SQVTM and CDR2 ANQGSEA. This CDR3 spans 10 amino acids. V lost 3 bases, J lost 8 bases, and 5 bases lay in between.

The chain uses TRBV4-1 and TRBJ2-7, with D maybe TRBD1 (6 bases). The germline CDR1 and CDR2 sequences are MGHRA and YSYEKL. V gave up 4 bases and J gave up 0 bases, with 10 bases separating them. CDR3 length: 14 amino acids. The CDR3 DNA reads as TGCGCCAGCAGCCCCACAGGGAGCTCCTACGAGCAGTACTTC. It specifies CASSPTGSSYEQYF.

The chain employs TRBV30 and TRBJ1-5; maybe TRBD1 (5 bases). CDR1 is GTSNPN, CDR2 SVGIG, per germline (reference sequence). The V and J ends lost 2 bases and 2 bases respectively, with 10 bases between them. This CDR3 has 14 residues. DNA for the CDR3: TGTGCCTGGAGTTTCGGGGGTGGCAATCAGCCCCAGCATTTT. Encoded protein: CAWSFGGGNQPQHF.

This chain links TRBV5-1 with TRBJ2-6; 11 bases line up with TRBD2. V shed 4 bases, J shed 1 base, and the junction held 7 bases outside the gene matches. CDR1 and CDR2 from the germline V gene are SGHRS and YFSETQ. CDR3 length: 18 amino acids. The DNA of the CDR3 is TGCGCCAGCAGCGGAACTAGCGGGGGTGCTTCTGGGGCCAACGTCCTGACTTTC. Translating gives CASSGTSGGASGANVLTF.

The V and J genes are TRBV28 and TRBJ2-2; 9 bases are a match to TRBD1. Looked up from germline, CDR1 is MDHEN and CDR2 is SYDVKM. The junction had 12 bases not matched to a gene; V was cut back by 6 bases and J by 7 bases. The CDR3 spans 16 residues. The CDR3 spells CASRSDRGYTVGELFF. The CDR3 nucleotides are TGTGCCAGCAGGTCGGACAGGGGTTACACCGTCGGGGAGCTGTTTTTT. Supplemented by reference TRBV28 and TRBJ2-2, the full variable domain reads DVKVTQSSRYLVKRTGEKVFLECVQDMDHENMFWYRQDPGLGLRLIYFSYDVKMKEKGDIPEGYSVSREKKERFSLILESASTNQTSMYLCASRSDRGYTVGELFFGEGSRLTVL.

V is TRBV9 and J is TRBJ2-5, with 12 positions matching TRBD1. J lost 1 base, V lost 1 base, and 8 bases had no gene match. CDR1 SGDLS and CDR2 YYNGEE come from the germline V gene. There are 18 residues in the CDR3. CDR3 nucleotides: TGTGCCAGCAGCGTAAACCGCGGGACAGGGGGCCTCCAAGAGACCCAGTACTTC. This sequence encodes CASSVNRGTGGLQETQYF. Looking up the rest from reference TRBV9 and TRBJ2-5 gives the full variable domain: DSGVTQTPKHLITATGQRVTLRCSPRSGDLSVYWYQQSLDQGLQFLIQYYNGEERAKGNILERFSAQQFPDLHSELNLSSLELGDSALYFCASSVNRGTGGLQETQYFGPGTRLLVL.

This clone appeared a single time. J is TRBJ2-7 and V is TRBV29-1; unclear D gene. The germline CDR1 and CDR2 sequences are SQVTM and ANQGSEA. This CDR3 spans 11 amino acids. V lost 7 bases to trimming and J lost 0 bases, with 7 bases between them. The CDR3 is CSGGTSYEQYF. The CDR3 nucleotides read TGCAGCGGCGGTACCTCCTACGAGCAGTACTTC.

The gene calls are TRBV15 and TRBJ2-5; the match to TRBD1 covers 7 bases. Trimming took 8 bases from V and 4 from J; bases not matched to a gene: 13. The CDR3 contains 15 residues. Looked up from germline, CDR1 is LNHNV and CDR2 is YYDKDF (reference sequence). The CDR3 DNA reads TGTGCCACCGATTCAGGGGGAGCGGAGAGAGAGACCCAGTACTTC. Amino acid sequence: CATDSGGAERETQYF.

The gene calls are TRBV7-3 and TRBJ2-3; 7 nucleotides line up with TRBD1. Trimming at V came to 5 bases and at J to 3 bases, leaving 2 bases not matched to a gene. This CDR3 comprises 13 residues. Germline V CDR1 and CDR2: SGHTA, FQGTGA. The CDR3 sequence is CASSQDRTDTQYF. CDR3 sequence (DNA): TGTGCCAGCAGCCAGGACAGGACAGATACGCAGTATTTT.

This chain connects TRBV9 to TRBJ2-5; weak D call: TRBD1 (6 bases). The germline V gene encodes CDR1 SGDLS and CDR2 YYNGEE. CDR3 length equals 14 residues. V lost 3 bases and J 3 bases, leaving 12 bases between the germline ends. The CDR3 here is CASSDRELEETQYF. The CDR3 DNA follows: TGTGCCAGCAGCGACAGGGAGCTAGAAGAGACCCAGTACTTC.

V usage is TRBV2 and J usage is TRBJ1-5, with 7 bases aligning to TRBD1. After removal of 7 bases from V and 7 bases from J, the junction contained 10 bases not matched to a gene. Germline V lookup: CDR1 SNHLY, CDR2 FYNNEI. This CDR3 has 14 amino acids. The CDR3 is CASNRDRVVQPQHF. The CDR3 region has the DNA TGTGCCAGCAATAGAGACAGGGTCGTACAGCCCCAGCATTTT.

This sequence joins TRBV6-5 and TRBJ2-5; D unresolved. The CDR3 totals 13 residues. Germline V gene data show CDR1 as MNHEY and CDR2 as SVGAGI. V was trimmed by 2 bases and J by 5 bases, leaving 9 bases between them. The DNA for the CDR3 is TGTGCCAGCAGTTACGGTTCTGCGGAGACCCAGTACTTC. Translated, it gives CASSYGSAETQYF.